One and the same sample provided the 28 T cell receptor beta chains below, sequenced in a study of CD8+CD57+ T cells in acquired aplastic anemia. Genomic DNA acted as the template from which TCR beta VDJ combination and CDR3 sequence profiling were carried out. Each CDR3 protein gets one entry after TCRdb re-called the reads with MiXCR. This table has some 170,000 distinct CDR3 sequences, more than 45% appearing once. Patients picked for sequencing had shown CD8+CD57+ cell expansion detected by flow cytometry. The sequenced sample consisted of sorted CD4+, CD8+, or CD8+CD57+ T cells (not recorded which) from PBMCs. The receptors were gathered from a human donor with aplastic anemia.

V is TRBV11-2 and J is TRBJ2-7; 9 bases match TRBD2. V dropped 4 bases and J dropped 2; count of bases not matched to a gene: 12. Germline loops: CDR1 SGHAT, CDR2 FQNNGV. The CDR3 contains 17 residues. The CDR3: CASSSSGGSGRTYEQYF. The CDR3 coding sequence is TGTGCCAGCAGCTCATCTGGGGGTAGCGGGAGAACCTACGAGCAGTACTTC.

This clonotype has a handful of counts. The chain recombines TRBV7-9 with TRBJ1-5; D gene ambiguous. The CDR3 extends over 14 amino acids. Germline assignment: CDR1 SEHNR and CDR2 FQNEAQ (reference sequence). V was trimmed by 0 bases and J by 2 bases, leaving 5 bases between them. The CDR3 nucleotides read TGTGCCAGCAGCTTAGCTCAGGGCAATCAGCCCCAGCATTTT. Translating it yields CASSLAQGNQPQHF.

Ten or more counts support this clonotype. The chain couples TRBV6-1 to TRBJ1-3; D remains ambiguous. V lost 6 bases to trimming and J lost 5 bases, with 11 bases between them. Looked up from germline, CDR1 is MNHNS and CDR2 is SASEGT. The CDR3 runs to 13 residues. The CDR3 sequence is CASRRTERNTIYF. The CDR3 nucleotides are TGTGCCAGCAGACGGACGGAGCGAAACACCATATATTTT.

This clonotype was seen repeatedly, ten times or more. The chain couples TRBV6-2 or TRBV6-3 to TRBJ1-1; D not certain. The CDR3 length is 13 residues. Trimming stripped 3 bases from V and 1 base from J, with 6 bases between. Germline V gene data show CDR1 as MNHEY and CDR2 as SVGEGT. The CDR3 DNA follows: TGTGCCAGCAGTTATGAGGGGAACACTGAAGCTTTCTTT. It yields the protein CASSYEGNTEAFF.

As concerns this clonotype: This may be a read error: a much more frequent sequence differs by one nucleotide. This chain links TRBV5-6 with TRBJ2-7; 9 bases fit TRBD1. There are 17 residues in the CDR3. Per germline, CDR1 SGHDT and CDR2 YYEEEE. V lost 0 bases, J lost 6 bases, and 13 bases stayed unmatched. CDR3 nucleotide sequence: TGTGCCAGCAGCTTGGGGGCGACAGGGGGAGTTGGGGGCGAGCAGTACTTC. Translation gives CASSLGATGGVGGEQYF. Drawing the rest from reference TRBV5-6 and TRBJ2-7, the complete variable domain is DAGVTQSPTHLIKTRGQQVTLRCSPKSGHDTVSWYQQALGQGPQFIFQYYEEEERQRGNFPDRFSGHQFPNYSSELNVNALLLGDSALYLCASSLGATGGVGGEQYFGPGTRLTVT.

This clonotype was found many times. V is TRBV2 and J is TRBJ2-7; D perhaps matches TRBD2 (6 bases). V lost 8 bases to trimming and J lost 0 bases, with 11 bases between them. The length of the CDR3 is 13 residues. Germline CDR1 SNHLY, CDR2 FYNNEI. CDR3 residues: CASAARGSYEQYF. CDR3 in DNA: TGTGCCAGCGCGGCGCGGGGCTCCTACGAGCAGTACTTC.

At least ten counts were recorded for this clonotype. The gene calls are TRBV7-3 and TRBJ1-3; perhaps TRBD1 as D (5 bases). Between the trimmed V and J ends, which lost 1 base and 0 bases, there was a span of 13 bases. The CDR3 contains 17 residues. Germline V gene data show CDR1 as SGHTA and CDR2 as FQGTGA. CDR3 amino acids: CASSLRGSGPSGNTIYF. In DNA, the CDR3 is TGTGCCAGCAGCTTAAGGGGGTCGGGGCCCTCTGGAAACACCATATATTTT.

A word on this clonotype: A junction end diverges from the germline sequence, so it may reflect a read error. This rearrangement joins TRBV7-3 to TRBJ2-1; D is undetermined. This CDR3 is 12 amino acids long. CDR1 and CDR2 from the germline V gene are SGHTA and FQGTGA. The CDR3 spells CASSLEGNQQFF. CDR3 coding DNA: TGTGCCAGCAGCTTAGAAGGCAATCAGCAGTTCTTC.

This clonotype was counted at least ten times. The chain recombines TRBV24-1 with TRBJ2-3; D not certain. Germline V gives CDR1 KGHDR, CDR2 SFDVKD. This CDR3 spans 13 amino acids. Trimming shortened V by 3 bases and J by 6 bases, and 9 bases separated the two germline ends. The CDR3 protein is CATSDPVLDTQYF. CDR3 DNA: TGTGCCACCAGTGATCCCGTATTGGATACGCAGTATTTT.

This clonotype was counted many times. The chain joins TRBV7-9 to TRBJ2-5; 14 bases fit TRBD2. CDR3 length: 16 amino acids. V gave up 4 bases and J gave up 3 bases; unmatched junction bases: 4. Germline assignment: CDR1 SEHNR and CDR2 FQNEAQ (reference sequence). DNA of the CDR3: TGTGCCAGCAGCTGGGGACTAGCGGGGGCTAAAGAGACCCAGTACTTC. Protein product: CASSWGLAGAKETQYF.

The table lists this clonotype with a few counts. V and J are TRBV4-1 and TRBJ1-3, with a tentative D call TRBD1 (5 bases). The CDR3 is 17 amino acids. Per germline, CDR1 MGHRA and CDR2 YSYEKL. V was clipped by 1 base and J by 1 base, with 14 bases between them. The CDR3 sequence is CASSQGGVPGSGNTIYF. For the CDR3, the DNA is TGCGCCAGCAGCCAAGGAGGGGTTCCCGGGTCTGGAAACACCATATATTTT.

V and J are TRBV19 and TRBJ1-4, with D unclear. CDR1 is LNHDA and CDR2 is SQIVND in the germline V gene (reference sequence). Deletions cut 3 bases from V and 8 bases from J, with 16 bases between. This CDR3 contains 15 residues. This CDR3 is CASSITGSHSEKLFF. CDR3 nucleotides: TGTGCCAGTAGTATCACCGGGTCCCATTCGGAAAAACTGTTTTTT.

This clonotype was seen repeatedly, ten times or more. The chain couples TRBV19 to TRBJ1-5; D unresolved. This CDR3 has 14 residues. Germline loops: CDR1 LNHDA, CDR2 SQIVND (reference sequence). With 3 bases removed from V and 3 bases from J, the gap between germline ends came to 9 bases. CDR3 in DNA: TGTGCCAGTAGTATCTTGGGTACCAATCAGCCCCAGCATTTT. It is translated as CASSILGTNQPQHF. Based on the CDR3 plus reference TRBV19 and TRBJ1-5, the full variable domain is DGGITQSPKYLFRKEGQNVTLSCEQNLNHDAMYWYRQDPGQGLRLIYYSQIVNDFQKGDIAEGYSVSREKKESFPLTVTSAQKNPTAFYLCASSILGTNQPQHFGDGTRLSIL.

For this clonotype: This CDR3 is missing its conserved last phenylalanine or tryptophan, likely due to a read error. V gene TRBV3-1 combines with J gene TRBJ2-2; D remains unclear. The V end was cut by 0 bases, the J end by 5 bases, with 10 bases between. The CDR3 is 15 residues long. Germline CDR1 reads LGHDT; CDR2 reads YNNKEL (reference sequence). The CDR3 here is CASSQDPVGTGELFS. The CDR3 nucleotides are TGTGCCAGCAGCCAAGACCCAGTAGGAACCGGGGAGCTGTTTTCT.

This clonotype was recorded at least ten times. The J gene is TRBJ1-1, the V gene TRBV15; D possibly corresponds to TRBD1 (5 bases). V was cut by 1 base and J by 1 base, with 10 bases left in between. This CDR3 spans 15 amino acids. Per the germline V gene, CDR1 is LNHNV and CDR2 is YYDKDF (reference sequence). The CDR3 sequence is CATSRVRGQNTEAFF. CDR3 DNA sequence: TGTGCCACCAGCAGAGTTCGGGGCCAGAACACTGAAGCTTTCTTT.

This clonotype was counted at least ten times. The CDR3 loop reads CASSPKRRLKDTQYF. CDR3 nucleotide sequence: TGTGCCAGCAGCCCGAAGCGTAGGTTAAAAGATACGCAGTATTTT. The chain is built from TRBV7-9 and TRBJ2-3; D unresolved. The CDR3 loop spans 15 amino acids. The V end was cut by 5 bases, the J end by 5 bases, with 17 bases between. The germline gives CDR1 SEHNR, CDR2 FQNEAQ (reference sequence).

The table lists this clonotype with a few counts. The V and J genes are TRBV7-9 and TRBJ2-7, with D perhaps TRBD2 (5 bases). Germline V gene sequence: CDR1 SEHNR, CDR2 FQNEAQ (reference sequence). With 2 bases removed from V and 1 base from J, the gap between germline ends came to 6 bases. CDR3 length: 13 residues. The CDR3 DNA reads TGTGCCAGCAGCTTACCGGGGTCCTACGAGCAGTACTTC. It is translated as CASSLPGSYEQYF.

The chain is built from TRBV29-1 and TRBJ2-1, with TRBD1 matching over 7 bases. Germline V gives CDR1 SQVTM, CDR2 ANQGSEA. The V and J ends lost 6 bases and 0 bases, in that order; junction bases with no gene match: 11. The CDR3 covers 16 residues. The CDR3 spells CSVRDRRTSSYNEQFF. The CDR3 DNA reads TGCAGCGTGAGGGACAGAAGGACGAGCTCCTACAATGAGCAGTTCTTC.

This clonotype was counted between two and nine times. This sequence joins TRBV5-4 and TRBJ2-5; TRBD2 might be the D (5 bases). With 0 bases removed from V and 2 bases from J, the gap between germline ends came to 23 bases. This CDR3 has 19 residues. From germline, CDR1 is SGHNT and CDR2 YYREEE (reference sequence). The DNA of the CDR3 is TGTGCCAGCAGCTTGGGTATCACTAGTTTCGGGATACTACAAGAGACCCAGTACTTC. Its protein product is CASSLGITSFGILQETQYF.

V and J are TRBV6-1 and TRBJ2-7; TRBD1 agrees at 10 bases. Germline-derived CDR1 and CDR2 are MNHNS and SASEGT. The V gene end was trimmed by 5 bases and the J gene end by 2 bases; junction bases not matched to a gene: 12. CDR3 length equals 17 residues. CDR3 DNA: TGTGCCAGCAGTCGCTTACGTGGACAGGGGGGGACCTACGAGCAGTACTTC. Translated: CASSRLRGQGGTYEQYF.

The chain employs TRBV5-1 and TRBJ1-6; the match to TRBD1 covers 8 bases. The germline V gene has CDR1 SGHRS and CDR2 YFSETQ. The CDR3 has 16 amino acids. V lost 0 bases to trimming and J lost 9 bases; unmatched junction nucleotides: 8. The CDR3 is CASSLGLTGAGSPLHF. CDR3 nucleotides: TGCGCCAGCAGCTTGGGCTTGACAGGGGCCGGTTCACCCCTCCACTTT.

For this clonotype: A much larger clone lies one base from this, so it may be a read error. The CDR3 loop is CASSPLGPPKMNEQSF. In nucleotides, the CDR3 is TGTGCCAGCAGCCCTCTCGGACCACCCAAGATGAATGAGCAGTCCTTC. The chain carries TRBV11-2 and TRBJ2-1; D gene unclear. Per the germline V gene, CDR1 is SGHAT and CDR2 is FQNNGV. The CDR3 totals 16 residues.

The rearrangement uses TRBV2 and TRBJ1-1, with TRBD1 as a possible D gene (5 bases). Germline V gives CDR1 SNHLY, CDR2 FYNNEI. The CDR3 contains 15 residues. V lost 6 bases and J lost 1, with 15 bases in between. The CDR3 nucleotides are TGTGCCAGCAGGGGGCTGCAGGGCCGGAACACTGAAGCTTTCTTT. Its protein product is CASRGLQGRNTEAFF.

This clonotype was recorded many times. CDR3 sequence: CSPLRQGRDYEQYF. CDR3 nucleotide sequence: TGCAGTCCCCTTAGACAGGGCCGAGACTACGAGCAGTACTTC. This rearrangement joins TRBV20-1 to TRBJ2-7, with TRBD1 identical over 7 bases. Germline V gene sequence: CDR1 DFQATT, CDR2 SNEGSKA (reference sequence). CDR3 length: 14 residues. V lost 8 bases and J lost 3; bases outside the gene matches: 13.

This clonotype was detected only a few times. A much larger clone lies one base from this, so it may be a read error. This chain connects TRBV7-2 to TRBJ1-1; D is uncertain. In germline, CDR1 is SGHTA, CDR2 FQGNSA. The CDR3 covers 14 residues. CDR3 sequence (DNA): TGTGCCAGCAGCGAAACCGCGTCGGGTACTGAAGCTTCCTTT. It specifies CASSETASGTEASF.

CDR3 nucleotides: TGTGCCAGTAGCTCGACAGGAAACAGAAACACCATATATTTT. Translation: CASSSTGNRNTIYF. The rearrangement joins TRBV19 to TRBJ1-3; D is possibly TRBD1 (6 bases). The V end was cut by 6 bases, the J end by 5 bases, with 14 bases between. Germline V lookup: CDR1 LNHDA, CDR2 SQIVND (reference sequence). The CDR3 is made up of 14 amino acids.

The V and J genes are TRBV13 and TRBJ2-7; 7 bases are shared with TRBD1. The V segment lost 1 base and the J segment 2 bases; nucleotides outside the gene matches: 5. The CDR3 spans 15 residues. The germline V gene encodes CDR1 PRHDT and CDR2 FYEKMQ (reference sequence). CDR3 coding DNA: TGTGCCAGCAGCTTAGTGTCCGGGACAGCCTACGAGCAGTACTTC. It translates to CASSLVSGTAYEQYF. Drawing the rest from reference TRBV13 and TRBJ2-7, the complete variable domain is AAGVIQSPRHLIKEKRETATLKCYPIPRHDTVYWYQQGPGQDPQFLISFYEKMQSDKGSIPDRFSAQQFSDYHSELNMSSLELGDSALYFCASSLVSGTAYEQYFGPGTRLTVT.

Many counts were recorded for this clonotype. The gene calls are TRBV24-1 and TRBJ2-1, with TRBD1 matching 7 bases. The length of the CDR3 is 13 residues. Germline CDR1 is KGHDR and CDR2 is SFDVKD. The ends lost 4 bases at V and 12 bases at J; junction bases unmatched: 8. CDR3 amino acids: CATSDPYRGRQFF. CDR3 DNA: TGTGCCACCAGTGACCCTTACAGGGGTAGGCAGTTCTTC.